This T cell receptor beta chain was sequenced for a study of chemoradiotherapy in HPV16-positive cancers. Data came from immunoSEQ multiplex PCR; TCRdb stores just in-frame clones and leaves some out. The sample carries over 35,000 clones, more than 65% recorded once. Germline trimming cut 0 bases from V and 9 bases from J; bases unmatched to any gene: 1. This CDR3 is 14 amino acids long. Germline loops: CDR1 SGHRS, CDR2 YFSETQ. Points on this clone: Other DNA sequences in the same sample also yield this CDR3.

This receptor was obtained from a human donor with HPV-associated anogenital cancer. The V gene is TRBV5-1, the J gene TRBJ1-6; 9 nucleotides agree with TRBD1. Sequences were derived from blood, sampled from a patient who underwent chemoradiotherapy. This CDR3 is CASSLGQGGSPLHF. The CDR3 DNA is TGCGCCAGCAGCTTGGGACAGGGGGGTTCACCCCTCCACTTT.